This entry lists 9 T cell receptor beta chains sequenced from one sample in a study of blood T cell repertoires in COVID-19. TCRdb keeps only in-frame clones here, not all; method: immunoSEQ multiplex PCR. The repertoire holds hundreds of thousands of clones, with 86% as singletons. Sequencing was done on a sample of peripheral blood. The source of these receptors is a woman younger than 45 with active or convalescent COVID-19.

This chain joins TRBV19 and TRBJ1-1; TRBD1 aligns across 9 bases. The CDR3 sequence is 14 residues long. V trimming: 6 bases; J trimming: 3 bases; junction bases outside the gene matches: 5. Germline V gene lookup returns CDR1 LNHDA and CDR2 SQIVND (reference sequence). CDR3 residues: CASSPRDRDTEAFF. CDR3 nucleotide sequence: TGTGCCAGTAGCCCCCGGGACAGGGACACTGAAGCTTTCTTT.

The chain employs TRBV10-2 and TRBJ1-1; TRBD1 is a possible D gene (5 bases). CDR1 is WSHSY and CDR2 is SAAADI in the germline V gene. Trimming removed 8 bases from V and 1 base from J, with 14 bases in between. The CDR3 has 14 amino acids. The CDR3 is CASGGRWGNTEAFF. CDR3 nucleotide sequence: TGCGCCAGCGGGGGGAGGTGGGGGAACACTGAAGCTTTCTTT.

J is TRBJ2-2 and V is TRBV7-2; 9 nucleotides match TRBD2. J gave up 5 bases and V 1 base, and 5 bases lay outside the gene matches. From germline, CDR1 is SGHTA and CDR2 FQGNSA. The CDR3 is 16 residues long. The CDR3 nucleotides are TGTGCCAGCAGCTTAGATGCGCTAGCGGGGACCGGGGAGCTGTTTTTT. This encodes CASSLDALAGTGELFF. The full variable domain, rest sourced from reference TRBV7-2 and TRBJ2-2, is GAGVSQSPSNKVTEKGKDVELRCDPISGHTALYWYRQSLGQGLEFLIYFQGNSAPDKSGLPSDRFSAERTGGSVSTLTIQRTQQEDSAVYLCASSLDALAGTGELFFGEGSRLTVL.

There are a few counts of this clone. This sequence joins TRBV18 and TRBJ1-1; a weak D match, TRBD1 (6 bases). V dropped 8 bases and J dropped 5 bases, with 15 bases sitting between them. Per the germline V gene, CDR1 is KGHSH and CDR2 is LQKENI. CDR3 length: 13 amino acids. CDR3 in amino acids: CASTNDRITEAFF. The CDR3 coding sequence is TGTGCCAGCACTAATGACAGGATTACTGAAGCTTTCTTT.

The CDR3 region has the DNA TGTGCCAGCAGCGTAACCGGGGCTGGGGCCAACGTCCTGACTTTC. Protein sequence: CASSVTGAGANVLTF. This chain links TRBV9 with TRBJ2-6; D is perhaps TRBD2 (5 bases). Trimming removed 1 base from V and 2 bases from J, with 7 bases in between. The CDR3 is made up of 15 amino acids. CDR1 is SGDLS and CDR2 is YYNGEE in the germline V gene.

This clone was seen once. The chain carries TRBV25-1 and TRBJ1-1, with 10 bases identical to TRBD1. The germline gives CDR1 MGHDK, CDR2 SYGVNS. The junction had 8 bases not matched to a gene; V was cut back by 3 bases and J by 1 base. This CDR3 has 17 amino acids. The CDR3 protein is CASSEIGTGARNTEAFF. As DNA, the CDR3 is TGTGCCAGCAGTGAGATTGGGACAGGGGCCCGGAACACTGAAGCTTTCTTT.

This sequence joins TRBV5-8 and TRBJ2-7; 8 nucleotides line up with TRBD1. V trimming: 2 bases; J trimming: 6 bases; junction bases outside the gene matches: 4. The germline V gene has CDR1 SGHTS and CDR2 YDEGEE. The CDR3 runs 13 residues. This CDR3 is CASSFDRGGEQYF. CDR3 sequence (DNA): TGTGCCAGCAGCTTTGACAGGGGAGGCGAGCAGTACTTC.

Of note for this clone: The identical CDR3 is also encoded by other nucleotide sequences in the sample. The V call is TRBV5-6, the J call TRBJ1-1; 7 positions match TRBD1. Germline V CDR1 and CDR2: SGHDT, YYEEEE. CDR3 length: 14 amino acids. Trimming took 0 bases from V and 1 from J; bases not matched to a gene: 0. Here the CDR3 DNA reads TGTGCCAGCAGCTTGGGGACAGGGAACACTGAAGCTTTCTTT. It specifies CASSLGTGNTEAFF.

This chain links TRBV6-5 with TRBJ1-1; tentatively, D is TRBD1 (6 bases). Germline V gene sequence: CDR1 MNHEY, CDR2 SVGAGI. The CDR3 has 15 amino acids. V lost 5 bases, J lost 2 bases, and 15 bases lay in between. The CDR3 spells CASSLTDRFNTEAFF. CDR3 nucleotide sequence: TGTGCCAGCAGTCTAACTGACAGGTTTAACACTGAAGCTTTCTTT.